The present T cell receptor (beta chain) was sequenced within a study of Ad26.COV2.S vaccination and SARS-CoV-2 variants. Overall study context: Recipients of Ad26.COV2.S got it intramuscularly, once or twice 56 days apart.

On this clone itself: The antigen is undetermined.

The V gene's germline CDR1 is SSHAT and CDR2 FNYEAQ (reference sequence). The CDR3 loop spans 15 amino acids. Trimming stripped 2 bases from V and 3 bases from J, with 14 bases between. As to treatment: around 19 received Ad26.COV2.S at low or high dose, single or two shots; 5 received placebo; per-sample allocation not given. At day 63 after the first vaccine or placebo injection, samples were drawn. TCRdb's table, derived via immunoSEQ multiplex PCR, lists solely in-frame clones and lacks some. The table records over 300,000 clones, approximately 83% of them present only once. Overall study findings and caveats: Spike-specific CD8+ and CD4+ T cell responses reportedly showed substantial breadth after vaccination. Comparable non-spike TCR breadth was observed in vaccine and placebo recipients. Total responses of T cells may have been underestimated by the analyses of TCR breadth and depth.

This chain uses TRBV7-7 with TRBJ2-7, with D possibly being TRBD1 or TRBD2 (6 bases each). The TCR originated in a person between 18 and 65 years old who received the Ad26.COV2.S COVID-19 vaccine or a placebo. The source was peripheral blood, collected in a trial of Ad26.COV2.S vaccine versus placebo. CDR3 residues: CASSLFRGENYEQYF. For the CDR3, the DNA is TGTGCCAGCAGCTTATTTAGGGGGGAAAACTACGAGCAGTACTTC. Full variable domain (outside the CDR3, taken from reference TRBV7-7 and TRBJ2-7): GAGVSQSPRYKVTKRGQDVTLRCDPISSHATLYWYQQALGQGPEFLTYFNYEAQPDKSGLPSDRFSAERPEGSISTLTIQRTEQRDSAMYRCASSLFRGENYEQYFGPGTRLTVT.